These T cell receptor beta chains were read from a single sample in a study of memory CD4+ T cells and cytomegalovirus serostatus. Produced via immunoSEQ multiplex PCR; TCRdb's table is partial and in-frame only. The table records about 60,000 clones, roughly three quarters of them present only once. The sequenced sample consisted of memory CD4+ T cells from blood. All receptors derive from an adult in good health and CMV-seronegative. Each CDR3 is given with its conserved first and last residue. Each record gives: CDR3 protein, CDR3 DNA, clone size, V gene, J gene, CDR3 length, D gene. D genes are given only for firm matches. Size values are once, few and many counts, or a class for expanded clones, and some rows have none.

CDR3aa: CASNPSWGGQETQYF
CDR3nt: TGTGCCAGCAACCCTTCGTGGGGCGGCCAAGAGACCCAGTACTTC
abundance: .
v_gene: TRBV6-5
j_gene: TRBJ2-5
len: 15
d_gene: .

CDR3aa: CASSAREGHYEQYF
CDR3nt: TGTGCCAGCAGCGCCCGGGAGGGGCACTACGAGCAGTACTTC
abundance: medium-sized
v_gene: TRBV7-8
j_gene: TRBJ2-7
len: 14
d_gene: TRBD2

CDR3aa: CASSEAPGWAQHF
CDR3nt: TGTGCCAGCAGTGAAGCGCCGGGGTGGGCCCAGCATTTT
abundance: few
v_gene: TRBV2
j_gene: TRBJ1-5
len: 13
d_gene: .

CDR3aa: CASSLVQRQGHNEQFF
CDR3nt: TGCGCCAGCAGCTTGGTTCAAAGACAGGGCCACAATGAGCAGTTCTTC
abundance: .
v_gene: TRBV5-1
j_gene: TRBJ2-1
len: 16
d_gene: TRBD1

CDR3aa: CASSLTSGSYEQYF
CDR3nt: TGTGCCAGCAGTTTGACTAGCGGGAGCTACGAGCAGTACTTC
abundance: .
v_gene: TRBV27
j_gene: TRBJ2-7
len: 14
d_gene: TRBD2

CDR3aa: CASSTTGNEKLFF
CDR3nt: TGCGCCAGCAGTACGACGGGGAATGAAAAACTGTTTTTT
abundance: .
v_gene: TRBV10-1
j_gene: TRBJ1-4
len: 13
d_gene: .

CDR3aa: CASSPGLAAYNEQFF
CDR3nt: TGTGCCAGCAGCCCCGGACTAGCAGCCTACAATGAGCAGTTCTTC
abundance: .
v_gene: TRBV7-3
j_gene: TRBJ2-1
len: 15
d_gene: TRBD2

CDR3aa: CASSQDPGSGETQYF
CDR3nt: TGCGCCAGCAGCCAAGACCCAGGGTCGGGGGAGACCCAGTACTTC
abundance: .
v_gene: TRBV4-1
j_gene: TRBJ2-5
len: 15
d_gene: .

CDR3aa: CASSLIGSPDRQGRRDNQPQHF
CDR3nt: TGTGCCAGCAGTTTAATAGGATCCCCGGACAGACAGGGAAGGAGAGACAATCAGCCCCAGCATTTT
abundance: .
v_gene: TRBV27
j_gene: TRBJ1-5
len: 22
d_gene: TRBD1

CDR3aa: CASSFKGAWSNEQFF
CDR3nt: TGTGCCAGCAGTTTCAAGGGGGCCTGGAGCAATGAGCAGTTCTTC
abundance: .
v_gene: TRBV28
j_gene: TRBJ2-1
len: 15
d_gene: TRBD1

CDR3aa: CASTLDRTYEQYF
CDR3nt: TGTGCCAGCACTCTGGACAGGACCTACGAGCAGTACTTC
abundance: .
v_gene: TRBV6-1
j_gene: TRBJ2-7
len: 13
d_gene: TRBD1

CDR3aa: CASSIRSGSSTDTQYF
CDR3nt: TGTGCCAGTAGTATCCGAAGCGGGTCTAGCACAGATACGCAGTATTTT
abundance: .
v_gene: TRBV19
j_gene: TRBJ2-3
len: 16
d_gene: .

CDR3aa: CASSSLTSGMGYEQYF
CDR3nt: TGTGCCAGCAGTTCCCTAACTAGCGGGATGGGGTACGAGCAGTACTTC
abundance: .
v_gene: TRBV27
j_gene: TRBJ2-7
len: 16
d_gene: TRBD2

CDR3aa: CASSESPAGNTIYF
CDR3nt: TGCGCCAGCAGTGAGTCGCCAGCTGGAAACACCATATATTTT
abundance: .
v_gene: TRBV10-1
j_gene: TRBJ1-3
len: 14
d_gene: .

CDR3aa: CASATGLAQVDEQFF
CDR3nt: TGTGCTAGTGCCACGGGACTAGCCCAAGTCGATGAGCAGTTCTTC
abundance: few
v_gene: TRBV12-5
j_gene: TRBJ2-1
len: 15
d_gene: TRBD2

CDR3aa: CASSLEGESHYGYTF
CDR3nt: TGCGCCAGCAGCTTGGAGGGGGAGTCCCACTATGGCTACACCTTC
abundance: .
v_gene: TRBV5-1
j_gene: TRBJ1-2
len: 15
d_gene: .

CDR3aa: CASSELGQVLFSGANVLTF
CDR3nt: TGTGCCAGCAGTGAATTGGGACAGGTTCTATTCTCTGGGGCCAACGTCCTGACTTTC
abundance: .
v_gene: TRBV2
j_gene: TRBJ2-6
len: 19
d_gene: TRBD1

CDR3aa: CASSPRLAGGADTQYF
CDR3nt: TGTGCCAGCTCACCAAGGCTAGCGGGGGGGGCAGATACGCAGTATTTT
abundance: .
v_gene: TRBV18
j_gene: TRBJ2-3
len: 16
d_gene: TRBD2

CDR3aa: CASSGSGTQGNTIYF
CDR3nt: TGTGCCAGCAGCGGATCCGGGACACAGGGAAACACCATATATTTT
abundance: .
v_gene: TRBV9
j_gene: TRBJ1-3
len: 15
d_gene: .

CDR3aa: CASSLADREGGYTF
CDR3nt: TGTGCCAGCAGTTTAGCGGACAGGGAGGGCGGCTACACCTTC
abundance: few
v_gene: TRBV28
j_gene: TRBJ1-2
len: 14
d_gene: TRBD1

CDR3aa: CALRRQNTEAFF
CDR3nt: TGTGCCCTGAGGAGACAGAACACTGAAGCTTTCTTT
abundance: .
v_gene: TRBV30
j_gene: TRBJ1-1
len: 12
d_gene: .

CDR3aa: CASSLAGRYTGELFF
CDR3nt: TGTGCCAGCTCACTAGCGGGACGGTACACCGGGGAGCTGTTTTTT
abundance: .
v_gene: TRBV18
j_gene: TRBJ2-2
len: 15
d_gene: TRBD2

CDR3aa: CASSQGPTGNSGNTIYF
CDR3nt: TGCGCCAGCAGCCAAGGCCCAACTGGTAACTCTGGAAACACCATATATTTT
abundance: .
v_gene: TRBV4-1
j_gene: TRBJ1-3
len: 17
d_gene: .

CDR3aa: CASSPYRGEAFF
CDR3nt: TGTGCCAGCAGCCCGTACAGGGGTGAAGCTTTCTTT
abundance: .
v_gene: TRBV7-6
j_gene: TRBJ1-1
len: 12
d_gene: TRBD1

CDR3aa: CASSLRQGGHNEQFF
CDR3nt: TGTGCCAGCAGTTTACGACAGGGTGGCCACAATGAGCAGTTCTTC
abundance: few
v_gene: TRBV27
j_gene: TRBJ2-1
len: 15
d_gene: TRBD1

CDR3aa: CASSYENSPLHF
CDR3nt: TGTGCCAGCAGTTATGAAAATTCACCCCTCCACTTT
abundance: .
v_gene: TRBV6-5
j_gene: TRBJ1-6
len: 12
d_gene: .

CDR3aa: CASGHDFYEQYF
CDR3nt: TGTGCTAGTGGCCATGACTTCTACGAGCAGTACTTC
abundance: .
v_gene: TRBV12-5
j_gene: TRBJ2-7
len: 12
d_gene: .